A selection of T cell receptor beta chains follows, all from one sample in a study of shared clonotypes between healthy human individuals. Only in-frame clones appear in the TCRdb table, and some are missing; sequencing was by immunoSEQ multiplex PCR. The table lists 2 million to 2.5 million clones, 90% to 96% of them singletons, with approximately 0.13% in the top ten. Sequenced input: naive CD4+ T cells sorted from blood. Receptors were obtained from a man in his late teens or twenties in good health. Each CDR3 is given without its conserved first and last residue. Fields, in order: V gene, CDR3 protein.

>TRBV10-3
ATTRESSYNSPLH
>TRBV10-3
AITPGGTGNTIY
>TRBV11-2
ASSQNLGQGSETQY
>TRBV9
ASSPSPRTDTDTQY
>TRBV18
ASSPIGTDTQY
>TRBV5-1
ASSLDRSTDTQY
>TRBV28
ASTLTMNTEAF
>TRBV28
ASTLVGRDNAVQTQY
>TRBV7-9
ASSGTGRGSEQF
>TRBV10-1
ASSENVGVINEQF
>TRBV2
ASNRDQVQY
>TRBV4-3
ASSQEEAGSSGANVLT
>TRBV5-1
ASSLRESYEQY
>TRBV4-2
ASSPGDRGVSGELF
>TRBV7-9
ASIQQDGYGTGELF
>TRBV4-1
ASSLGPGSNQPQH
>TRBV9
ASSDQTAFNEQF
>TRBV6-5
ASSSLAGQETQY
>TRBV6-6
ASSYISGSMDEQF
>TRBV30
AWSVRRGFTDTQY
>TRBV9
ASSVDEAQGPY
>TRBV2
ASRGDRSTEAF
>TRBV5-1
ASSLAAGGPNTGELF
>TRBV9
ASSPGQGTYEQY
>TRBV18
ASSPIDSNYGYT
>TRBV5-1
ASSYAGASNYGYT
>TRBV6-6
ASSTGTILTYEQY
>TRBV7-9
ASSQGTGGGQPQH
>TRBV28
ASSPGQMNTEAF
>TRBV30
AWSLAGGPYEQY
>TRBV15
ATSRETSGAYNEQF
>TRBV25-1
ASSDNFNQPQH
>TRBV5-6
ASSLPGQGAGEQY
>TRBV5-6
ASSSGRAWYYGYT
>TRBV6-5
ASSSGQGSGNTIY
>TRBV2
AGGTGTSYEQY
>TRBV18
ASSRDLGAGETQY
>TRBV7-9
ASRSSWSSGTGELF
>TRBV2
ASSEWQATYEQY
>TRBV5-4
ASSGDRIYGYT
>TRBV2
ASSRTGFAQY
>TRBV7-2
ASSLAGAGAGRNEQF
>TRBV28
ASSLQGAGENTQY
>TRBV29-1
SAYRWETQY
>TRBV6-6
ASSPGHYEQY
>TRBV27
ASSQDRVTNTEAF
>TRBV7-2
ASSLEVGAYYEQY
>TRBV7-9
ASSLTKMGQGATEAF
>TRBV28
ASSSTGWAYNEQF
>TRBV6-1
ASSEGQGGNSPLH
>TRBV6-5
ASSYWGSNYGYT